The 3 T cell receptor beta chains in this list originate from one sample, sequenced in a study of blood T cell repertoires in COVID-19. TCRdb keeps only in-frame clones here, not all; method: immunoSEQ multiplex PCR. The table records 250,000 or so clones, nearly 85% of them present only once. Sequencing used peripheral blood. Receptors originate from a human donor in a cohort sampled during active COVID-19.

The CDR3 bases are TGTGCCAGCAGTTTAACGGCCCCGGGGGGCGGCCACGAGCAGTACTTC. As protein: CASSLTAPGGGHEQYF. The V call is TRBV27, the J call TRBJ2-7; tentatively, D is TRBD2 (7 bases). This CDR3 has 16 amino acids. Per germline, CDR1 MNHEY and CDR2 SMNVEV (reference sequence). Trimming removed 2 bases from V and 5 bases from J, with 19 bases in between.

The CDR3 loop reads CASSPLRGQIDYEQYF. DNA of the CDR3: TGTGCCAGCAGCCCCCTTAGGGGGCAGATAGACTACGAGCAGTACTTC. The V call is TRBV14, the J call TRBJ2-7; TRBD1 matches at 7 bases. The CDR3 has 16 amino acids. V was pared by 4 bases and J by 3 bases, with 12 bases of the junction left unmatched. Germline V gives CDR1 SGHDN, CDR2 FVKESK.

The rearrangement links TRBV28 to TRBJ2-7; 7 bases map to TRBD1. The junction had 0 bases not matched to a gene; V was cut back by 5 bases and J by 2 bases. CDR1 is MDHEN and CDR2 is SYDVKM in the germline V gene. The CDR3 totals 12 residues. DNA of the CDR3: TGTGCCAGCAGTCAGGGGGCCTACGAGCAGTACTTC. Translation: CASSQGAYEQYF.